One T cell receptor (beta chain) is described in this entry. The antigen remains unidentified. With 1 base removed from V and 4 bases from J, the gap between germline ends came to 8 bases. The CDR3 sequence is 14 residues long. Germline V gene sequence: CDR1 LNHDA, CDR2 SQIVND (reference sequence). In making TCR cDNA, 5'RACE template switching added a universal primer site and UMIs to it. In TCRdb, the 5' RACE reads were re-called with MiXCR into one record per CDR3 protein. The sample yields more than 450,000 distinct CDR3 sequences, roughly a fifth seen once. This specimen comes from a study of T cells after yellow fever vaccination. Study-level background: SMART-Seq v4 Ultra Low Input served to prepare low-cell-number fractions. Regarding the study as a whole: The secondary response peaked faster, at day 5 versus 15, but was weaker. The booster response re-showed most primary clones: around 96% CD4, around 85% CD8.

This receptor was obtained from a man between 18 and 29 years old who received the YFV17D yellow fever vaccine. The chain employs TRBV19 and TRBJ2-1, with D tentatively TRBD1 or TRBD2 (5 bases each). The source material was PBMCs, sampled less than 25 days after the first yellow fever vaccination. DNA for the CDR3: TGTGCCAGTAGTATAGCGGGGCCTTACAATGAGCAGTTCTTC. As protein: CASSIAGPYNEQFF.